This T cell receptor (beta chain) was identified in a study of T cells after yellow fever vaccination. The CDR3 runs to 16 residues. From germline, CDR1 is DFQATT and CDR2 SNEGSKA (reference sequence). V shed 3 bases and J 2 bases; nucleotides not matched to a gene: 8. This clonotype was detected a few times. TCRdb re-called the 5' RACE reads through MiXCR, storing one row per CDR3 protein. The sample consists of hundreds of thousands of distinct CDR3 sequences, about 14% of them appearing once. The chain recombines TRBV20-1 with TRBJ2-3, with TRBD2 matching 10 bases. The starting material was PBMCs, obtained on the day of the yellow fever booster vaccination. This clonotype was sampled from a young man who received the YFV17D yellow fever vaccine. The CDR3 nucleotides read TGCAGTGCTAGCGGACTAGCGGCGACTTACACAGATACGCAGTATTTT. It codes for CSASGLAATYTDTQYF.